This is a list of T cell receptor beta chains from one sample in a study of CD8+ T cells in alopecia areata. Profiled with immunoSEQ multiplex PCR; TCRdb holds only in-frame clones, not every one. The sample records roughly 200,000 clones, roughly 60% being singletons. The sequences come from CD4+ T cells sorted from blood, collected at week 0. These receptor sequences come from a human donor with alopecia areata. CDR3s include the opening cysteine and the closing phenylalanine or tryptophan. Each record gives: clone size, D gene, J gene, V gene, CDR3 protein, CDR3 DNA. D genes are given only for firm matches. The size field is filled for only some rows; it gives once, few, many or a size class.

>NA|NA|TRBJ2-1|TRBV7-2
CASSLAGDIYNEQFF
TGTGCCAGCAGCTTAGCGGGCGACATCTACAATGAGCAGTTCTTC
>NA|NA|TRBJ2-3|TRBV27
CASSLKGPNTDTQYF
TGTGCCAGCAGTTTGAAAGGGCCTAACACAGATACGCAGTATTTT
>NA|NA|TRBJ1-2|TRBV29-1
CSVEEWGKGYTF
TGCAGCGTTGAAGAATGGGGGAAAGGCTACACCTTC
>NA|NA|TRBJ2-7|TRBV5-1
CASSSGSNEQYF
TGCGCCAGCAGCTCCGGGTCTAACGAGCAGTACTTC
>NA|TRBD2|TRBJ2-5|TRBV9
CASSARLAGGQETQYF
TGTGCCAGCAGCGCTAGACTAGCGGGGGGTCAAGAGACCCAGTACTTC
>NA|NA|TRBJ2-1|TRBV29-1
CSVPRRAAGNEQFF
TGCAGCGTTCCACGGCGGGCAGCTGGCAATGAGCAGTTCTTC
>NA|NA|TRBJ1-1|TRBV4-3
CASSQEASWGGYDTEAFF
TGCGCCAGCAGCCAAGAGGCCTCGTGGGGGGGCTACGACACTGAAGCTTTCTTT
>few|TRBD1|TRBJ1-2|TRBV5-6
CASSIRTGAAVYGYTF
TGTGCCAGCAGCATCAGGACAGGGGCTGCTGTCTATGGCTACACCTTC
>NA|NA|TRBJ2-4|TRBV18
CASSPRVGQQYF
TGTGCCAGCTCACCACGAGTGGGACAACAGTACTTC
>NA|NA|TRBJ2-7|TRBV5-6
CASSLRGSYYEQYF
TGTGCCAGCAGCTTGAGGGGTAGTTACTACGAGCAGTACTTC
>NA|TRBD1|TRBJ1-1|TRBV29-1
CSGGQGLNTEAFF
TGCAGCGGGGGACAGGGCTTGAACACTGAAGCTTTCTTT
>NA|NA|TRBJ2-7|TRBV5-5
CASSLVGTSSYEQYF
TGTGCCAGCAGCTTGGTCGGAACGAGCTCCTACGAGCAGTACTTC
>NA|NA|TRBJ2-2|TRBV5-1
CASSLAGELFF
TGCGCCAGCAGCTTGGCCGGGGAGCTGTTTTTT
>few|NA|TRBJ2-7|TRBV4-1
CASSQDLGEPKPYEQYF
TGCGCCAGCAGCCAAGACCTGGGGGAGCCTAAACCGTACGAGCAGTACTTC
>few|NA|TRBJ2-3|TRBV5-1
CASSLRPANTDTQYF
TGCGCCAGCAGCTTGCGGCCTGCTAACACAGATACGCAGTATTTT
>few|NA|TRBJ1-6|TRBV9
CASSPGGNNSPLHF
TGTGCCAGCAGCCCGGGCGGGAACAATTCACCCCTCCACTTT
>NA|NA|TRBJ2-1|TRBV15
CATSREQGFDNEQFF
TGTGCCACCAGCAGAGAGCAGGGTTTCGACAATGAGCAGTTCTTC
>NA|NA|TRBJ1-1|TRBV29-1
CSVVGENTEAFF
TGCAGCGTTGTAGGGGAGAACACTGAAGCTTTCTTT
>NA|NA|TRBJ1-5|TRBV10-3
CAISESGVGQPQHF
TGTGCCATCAGTGAGTCGGGGGTAGGTCAGCCCCAGCATTTT
>once|TRBD1|TRBJ2-5|TRBV7-2
CASSTSTGIQETQYF
TGTGCCAGCAGCACCTCGACAGGGATACAAGAGACCCAGTACTTC
>NA|NA|TRBJ1-1|TRBV6-6
CASSQLLREAFF
TGTGCCAGCAGTCAACTCCTGCGGGAAGCTTTCTTT
>NA|TRBD1|TRBJ1-2|TRBV15
CATSRDRGYYGYTF
TGTGCCACCAGCAGGGACAGGGGCTACTATGGCTACACCTTC
>NA|TRBD2|TRBJ2-7|TRBV10-3
CAMGEGHSYEQYF
TGTGCCATGGGGGAGGGTCACTCCTACGAGCAGTACTTC
>few|NA|TRBJ2-3|TRBV7-2
CASSRTGPGMSTDTQYF
TGTGCCAGCAGCCGAACCGGGCCCGGGATGAGCACAGATACGCAGTATTTT
>NA|NA|TRBJ1-3|TRBV2
CASSRASSGNTIYF
TGTGCCAGCAGTAGGGCTAGCTCTGGAAACACCATATATTTT
>few|NA|TRBJ2-7|TRBV29-1
CSVRTYEQYF
TGCAGCGTCCGGACCTACGAGCAGTACTTC
>NA|TRBD1|TRBJ1-2|TRBV27
CASRGQGYGYTF
TGTGCCAGCAGAGGACAGGGGTATGGCTACACCTTC
>NA|TRBD2|TRBJ2-3|TRBV4-1
CASSKSGGYTDTQYF
TGCGCCAGCAGCAAGAGCGGGGGCTACACAGATACGCAGTATTTT